This T cell receptor (beta chain) comes out of a study of T cells in localized non-small cell lung cancer. General observations from the study: Heterogeneity remains possible because sequencing was limited to only one tumor region. Higher adjacent-lung clonality was associated with shorter survival.

This table comes from immunoSEQ multiplex PCR, and its TCRdb copy is limited to in-frame clones, with some not included. This sample has 30,000 to 50,000 clones; about 85% occur once, and the top ten carry about 37%. To note about this clone: Its specificity is not known.

The sequenced sample was PBMCs, obtained before any cancer treatment. This sequence originates from a woman aged 35-75 years with stage II squamous cell lung carcinoma.

The CDR3 sequence: CASSLYRRGTSANEQFF. As DNA, the CDR3 is TGTGCCAGCAGTTTATACCGACGCGGGACTAGCGCCAATGAGCAGTTCTTC. The chain couples TRBV28 to TRBJ2-1, with 10 bases fitting TRBD2. Per germline, CDR1 MDHEN and CDR2 SYDVKM. V lost 1 base to trimming and J lost 6 bases; unmatched junction nucleotides: 9. CDR3 length: 17 residues.